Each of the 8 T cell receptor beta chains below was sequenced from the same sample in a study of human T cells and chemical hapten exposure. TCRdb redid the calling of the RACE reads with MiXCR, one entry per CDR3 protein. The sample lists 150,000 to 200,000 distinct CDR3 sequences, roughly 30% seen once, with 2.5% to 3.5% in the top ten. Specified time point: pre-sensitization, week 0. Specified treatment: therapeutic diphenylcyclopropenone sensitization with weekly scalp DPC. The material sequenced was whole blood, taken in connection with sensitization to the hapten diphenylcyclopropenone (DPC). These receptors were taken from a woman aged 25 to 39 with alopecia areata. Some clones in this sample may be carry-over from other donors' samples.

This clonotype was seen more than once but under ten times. The chain's CDR3 is CATSPDRPPYNEQFF. As DNA, the CDR3 is TGTGCCACCAGTCCCGACAGGCCGCCGTACAATGAGCAGTTCTTC. The chain joins TRBV24-1 to TRBJ2-1; TRBD1 might be the D (6 bases). The CDR3 runs 15 residues. In germline, CDR1 is KGHDR, CDR2 SFDVKD. Trimming removed 6 bases from V and 4 bases from J, with 15 bases in between.

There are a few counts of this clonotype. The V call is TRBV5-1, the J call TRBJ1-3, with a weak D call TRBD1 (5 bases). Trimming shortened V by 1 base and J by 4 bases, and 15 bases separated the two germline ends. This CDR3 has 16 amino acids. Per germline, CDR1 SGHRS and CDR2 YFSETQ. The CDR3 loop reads CASSLWGDLAGNTIYF. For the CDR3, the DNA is TGCGCCAGCAGCTTGTGGGGGGACCTCGCGGGAAACACCATATATTTT.

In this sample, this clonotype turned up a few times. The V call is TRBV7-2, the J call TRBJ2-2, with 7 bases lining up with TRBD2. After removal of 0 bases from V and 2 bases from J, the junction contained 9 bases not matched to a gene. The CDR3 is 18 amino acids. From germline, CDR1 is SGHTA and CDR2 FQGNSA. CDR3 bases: TGTGCCAGCAGCTTAGCTCGCGTCGGGGGGTCCAACACCGGGGAGCTGTTTTTT. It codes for CASSLARVGGSNTGELFF.

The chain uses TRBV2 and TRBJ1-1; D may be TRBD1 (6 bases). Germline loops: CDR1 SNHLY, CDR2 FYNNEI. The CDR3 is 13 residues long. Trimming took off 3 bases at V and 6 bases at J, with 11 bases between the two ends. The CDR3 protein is CASSDRQVAEAFF. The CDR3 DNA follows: TGTGCCAGCAGTGACCGACAGGTTGCTGAAGCTTTCTTT.

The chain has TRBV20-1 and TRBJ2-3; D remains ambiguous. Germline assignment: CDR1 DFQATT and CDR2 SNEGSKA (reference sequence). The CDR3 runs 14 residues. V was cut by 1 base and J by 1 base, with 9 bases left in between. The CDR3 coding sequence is TGCAGTGCTAGAGCTCTGTTTGGCACAGATACGCAGTATTTT. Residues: CSARALFGTDTQYF.

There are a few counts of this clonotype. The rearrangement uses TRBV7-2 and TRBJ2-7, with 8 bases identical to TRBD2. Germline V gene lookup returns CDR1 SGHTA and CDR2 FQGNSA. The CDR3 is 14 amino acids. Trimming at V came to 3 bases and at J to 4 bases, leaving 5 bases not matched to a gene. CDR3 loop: CASSFSSGVYEQYF. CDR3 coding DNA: TGTGCCAGCAGCTTCAGTAGCGGGGTGTACGAGCAGTACTTC.

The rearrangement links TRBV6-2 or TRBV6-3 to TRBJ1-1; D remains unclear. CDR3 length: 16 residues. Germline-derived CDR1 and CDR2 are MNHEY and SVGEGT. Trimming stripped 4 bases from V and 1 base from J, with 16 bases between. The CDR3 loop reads CASSFSANQENTEAFF. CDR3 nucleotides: TGTGCCAGCAGTTTCTCTGCTAACCAGGAGAACACTGAAGCTTTCTTT.

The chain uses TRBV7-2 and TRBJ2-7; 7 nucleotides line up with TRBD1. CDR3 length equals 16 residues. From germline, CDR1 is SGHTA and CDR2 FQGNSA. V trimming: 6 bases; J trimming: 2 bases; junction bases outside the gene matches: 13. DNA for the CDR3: TGTGCCAGCAGTCGATCCCGGGACAGCCGGACCTACGAGCAGTACTTC. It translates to CASSRSRDSRTYEQYF.